This passage covers 20 T cell receptor beta chains from one sample sequenced in a study of blood T cell repertoires in COVID-19. Assay: immunoSEQ multiplex PCR; the TCRdb copy retains only in-frame clones and omits some. The data hold over 120,000 clones, with over 60% observed a single time. Sequenced input: peripheral blood. The origin of the receptors is a woman of 80 years or more with active or convalescent COVID-19.

The chain combines TRBV9 with TRBJ1-1; D possibly corresponds to TRBD1 (5 bases). This CDR3 is built from 14 residues. Germline V CDR1 and CDR2: SGDLS, YYNGEE. The V and J ends lost 4 bases and 9 bases respectively, with 19 bases between them. CDR3 amino acids: CASSTSGAGAQAFF. Here the CDR3 DNA reads TGTGCCAGCAGCACCAGCGGGGCGGGAGCGCAAGCTTTCTTT.

The chain combines TRBV30 with TRBJ1-1; 9 bases map to TRBD1. V was pared by 4 bases and J by 0 bases, with 9 bases of the junction left unmatched. This CDR3 contains 16 residues. Looked up from germline, CDR1 is GTSNPN and CDR2 is SVGIG (reference sequence). CDR3 bases: TGTGCCTGGAACCCGGGACAGGGAACAGTGAACACTGAAGCTTTCTTT. Protein: CAWNPGQGTVNTEAFF.

The chain joins TRBV30 to TRBJ2-2; possibly TRBD1 for D (6 bases). Germline V gene lookup returns CDR1 GTSNPN and CDR2 SVGIG (reference sequence). There are 14 residues in the CDR3. Deletions cut 3 bases from V and 1 base from J, with 9 bases between. Here the CDR3 DNA reads TGTGCCTGGAGAATGGGACAGAACACCGGGGAGCTGTTTTTT. Translating it yields CAWRMGQNTGELFF.

CDR3 sequence: CAWVTRGADTQYF. The CDR3 DNA reads as TGTGCCTGGGTAACCAGGGGTGCAGATACGCAGTATTTT. The genes are TRBV30 and TRBJ2-3; the D gene is possibly TRBD1 (6 bases). Germline V lookup: CDR1 GTSNPN, CDR2 SVGIG (reference sequence). This CDR3 is built from 13 residues. V gave up 5 bases and J gave up 4 bases, with 13 bases separating them.

In this sample, this clone turned up a few times. The chain joins TRBV30 to TRBJ1-6; the D gene is possibly TRBD1 (5 bases). Trimming pared 5 bases from V and 7 bases from J, leaving 15 bases between. This CDR3 is 14 amino acids long. Germline CDR1 reads GTSNPN; CDR2 reads SVGIG (reference sequence). The CDR3 sequence: CAWEAGGKNSPLHF. The CDR3 DNA sequence: TGTGCCTGGGAAGCCGGGGGAAAGAATTCACCCCTCCACTTT.

This clone turned up a few times. The chain couples TRBV27 to TRBJ1-4; possible D gene TRBD1, 6 bases. Looked up from germline, CDR1 is MNHEY and CDR2 is SMNVEV (reference sequence). The V end was cut by 6 bases, the J end by 8 bases, with 16 bases between. CDR3 size: 14 residues. CDR3 nucleotides: TGTGCCAGCAGGCTCGCAGGGGCTGGAGAAAAACTGTTTTTT. Residues: CASRLAGAGEKLFF.

The chain carries TRBV25-1 and TRBJ1-4, with TRBD1 identical over 11 bases. The CDR3 sequence is 16 residues long. The germline V gene encodes CDR1 MGHDK and CDR2 SYGVNS. Germline trimming cut 7 bases from V and 3 bases from J; bases unmatched to any gene: 7. The CDR3 nucleotides read TGTGCCAGCACCTCGGACAGGGGGCTATCTAATGAAAAACTGTTTTTT. It yields the protein CASTSDRGLSNEKLFF.

This clone has more than one count but fewer than ten. The rearrangement joins TRBV18 to TRBJ2-1; a possible D gene is TRBD2 (8 bases). Trimming pared 2 bases from V and 7 bases from J, leaving 24 bases between. Germline V gives CDR1 KGHSH, CDR2 LQKENI. The CDR3 loop spans 18 amino acids. CDR3 DNA: TGTGCCAGCTCACCAACCCGGACGGGAGGGGGCGATAAAAATGAGCAGTTCTTC. Its translation is CASSPTRTGGGDKNEQFF.

V gene TRBV7-9 combines with J gene TRBJ1-4; possibly TRBD1 for D (5 bases). In germline, CDR1 is SEHNR, CDR2 FQNEAQ (reference sequence). The CDR3 sequence is 15 residues long. V was clipped by 2 bases and J by 2 bases, with 9 bases between them. The CDR3 DNA is TGTGCCAGCAGCTTATCCCAGGGTACTAATGAAAAACTGTTTTTT. Translated, it gives CASSLSQGTNEKLFF.

The chain joins TRBV28 to TRBJ1-5; the match to TRBD1 covers 8 bases. With 5 bases clipped from V and 7 bases from J, the junction kept 4 bases outside the gene matches. From germline, CDR1 is MDHEN and CDR2 SYDVKM. The CDR3 covers 13 residues. In DNA, the CDR3 is TGTGCCAGCAGTCGGGACAGGAGGCAGCCCCAGCATTTT. It yields the protein CASSRDRRQPQHF.

This chain uses TRBV28 with TRBJ1-2, with D perhaps matching TRBD1 (6 bases). Germline V gene lookup returns CDR1 MDHEN and CDR2 SYDVKM. CDR3 size: 12 residues. Trimming pared 10 bases from V and 7 bases from J, leaving 16 bases between. This chain's CDR3 is CATTWGQGGYTF. As DNA, the CDR3 is TGTGCCACTACATGGGGGCAGGGTGGCTACACCTTC.

The rearrangement joins TRBV28 to TRBJ1-2; no definite D call. The germline gives CDR1 MDHEN, CDR2 SYDVKM. The CDR3 is 11 residues long. The V and J ends lost 8 bases and 0 bases respectively, with 4 bases between them. CDR3 residues: CASVANYGYTF. In DNA, the CDR3 is TGTGCCAGCGTAGCTAACTATGGCTACACCTTC.

V gene TRBV4-1 combines with J gene TRBJ2-7; 7 positions agree with TRBD2. CDR3 length: 17 amino acids. In germline, CDR1 is MGHRA, CDR2 YSYEKL. V lost 1 base, J lost 2 bases, and 11 bases stayed unmatched. The CDR3 DNA sequence: TGCGCCAGCAGCCAAGCACCTATAGCGGGTCGGACCTACGAGCAGTACTTC. Protein: CASSQAPIAGRTYEQYF.

The chain recombines TRBV14 with TRBJ1-1; weak D call: TRBD1 (6 bases). The CDR3 covers 19 residues. V was trimmed by 1 base and J by 3 bases, leaving 24 bases between them. Germline CDR1 SGHDN, CDR2 FVKESK. The CDR3 loop reads CASSQALGGANTLYTEAFF. CDR3 nucleotide sequence: TGTGCCAGCAGCCAAGCATTGGGGGGGGCGAATACCCTCTACACTGAAGCTTTCTTT.

This clone was seen once. J is TRBJ1-6 and V is TRBV20-1; tentatively, D is TRBD1 (5 bases). CDR1 and CDR2 from the germline V gene are DFQATT and SNEGSKA (reference sequence). Trimming left V 3 bases short and J 9 bases short, with 15 bases between. The CDR3 runs to 14 residues. DNA for the CDR3: TGCAGTGCTAGTGGGGGGGTTTCTATTTCACCCCTCCACTTT. It encodes CSASGGVSISPLHF.

This CDR3 is CASSLSGRDYEQYF. As DNA, the CDR3 is TGTGCCAGCAGTTTATCGGGCAGGGACTACGAGCAGTACTTC. This sequence joins TRBV27 and TRBJ2-7; weak D call: TRBD1 (5 bases). Germline lookup yields CDR1 MNHEY and CDR2 SMNVEV (reference sequence). CDR3 size: 14 residues. Trimming took 0 bases from V and 3 from J, leaving 9 bases between them.

This clone has just a few counts. Here the CDR3 reads CASSKRGGTEAFF. In nucleotides, the CDR3 is TGTGCCAGCAGTAAACGGGGGGGCACTGAAGCTTTCTTT. This chain links TRBV6-5 with TRBJ1-1; a possible D gene is TRBD1 (5 bases). The CDR3 is 13 residues long. Trimming cost V 5 bases and J 4 bases, with 11 bases left between them. Germline V gene lookup returns CDR1 MNHEY and CDR2 SVGAGI.

This chain connects TRBV3-1 (or the pseudogene TRBV3-2) to TRBJ1-3; D is uncertain. V was clipped by 2 bases and J by 6 bases, with 8 bases between them. The CDR3 runs 13 residues. Germline values: CDR1 LGHDT, CDR2 YNNKEL (reference sequence). CDR3 amino acids: CASSQPGANTIYF. DNA of the CDR3: TGTGCCAGCAGCCAACCGGGAGCAAACACCATATATTTT.

V is TRBV6-5 and J is TRBJ1-5, with 7 bases lining up with TRBD1. Germline V gene sequence: CDR1 MNHEY, CDR2 SVGAGI. The trim removed 6 bases at V and 1 base at J, leaving 6 bases unmatched. The CDR3 covers 15 residues. The CDR3 DNA follows: TGTGCCAGCAGCCTAAAACAGGGGAGCAATCAGCCCCAGCATTTT. Protein product: CASSLKQGSNQPQHF.

About this clone: The junction shows a germline mismatch at one end, possibly a read error. The chain uses TRBV14 and TRBJ2-2, with TRBD2 matching over 8 bases. Germline V gives CDR1 SGHDN, CDR2 FVKESK. This CDR3 region has 16 residues. CDR3 DNA: TGTGCCAGCAGCCAAGGAGGACTAGCACACACCGGGAAGCTGTTTTTT. It translates to CASSQGGLAHTGKLFF.